This T cell receptor beta chain was found in a study of control samples from healthy donors and cancer patients. CDR1 and CDR2 (germline): GTSNPN, SVGIG (reference sequence). V was shortened by 4 bases and J by 5 bases, with 7 bases between the two germline ends. The CDR3 is 11 residues long. Some clones are missing from TCRdb's copy, which holds only in-frame ones; the method was immunoSEQ multiplex PCR. The sample yields under 200,000 clones, roughly 89% seen once. The sample consisted of blood. The TCR comes from a woman aged 30 to 39 in good health. The V and J genes are TRBV30 and TRBJ2-3, with a tentative D call TRBD1 (5 bases). CDR3 DNA sequence: TGTGCCTGGAATAGGGGAGATACGCAGTATTTT. Amino acids: CAWNRGDTQYF.